Listed below are T cell receptor beta chains from one sample, sequenced in a study of Ad26.COV2.S vaccination and SARS-CoV-2 variants. Profiled with immunoSEQ multiplex PCR; TCRdb holds only in-frame clones, not every one. The sample lists approximately 280,000 clones; more than 75% were seen once. The input for sequencing was peripheral blood, taken in a trial of Ad26.COV2.S vaccine versus placebo. These receptors came from a person between 18 and 65 years old who received the Ad26.COV2.S COVID-19 vaccine or a placebo. Both conserved end residues are part of each CDR3. The D gene is left open where the match is weak. Not every row has a clone size; where given, it reads once, few, many or a size class.

clone_size,j_call,d_call,v_call,cdr3_nt,cdr3_aa
NA,TRBJ1-3,TRBD1,TRBV2,TGTGCCAGCAGGGCCGGGACAGGGGGCTATGGAAACACCATATATTTT,CASRAGTGGYGNTIYF
NA,TRBJ1-2,TRBD1,TRBV3-1/TRBV3-2,TGTGCCAGCAGCCAAGACCCCTCCTCCGGGACAGGAAAGAACTATGGCTACACCTTC,CASSQDPSSGTGKNYGYTF
NA,TRBJ1-2,TRBD1,TRBV2,TGTGCCAGCACTGTAGACAGGGGATCGTCCCTCCATGGCTACACCTTC,CASTVDRGSSLHGYTF
NA,TRBJ2-4,NA,TRBV5-5,TGTGCCAGCAGCTTCCCCCAGACCCCGGGACTTCTAAACATTCAGTACTTC,CASSFPQTPGLLNIQYF
NA,TRBJ2-3,TRBD2,TRBV7-9,TGTGCCAGCAGCTCCCGGACTAGTGCAGATACGCAGTATTTT,CASSSRTSADTQYF
NA,TRBJ1-1,NA,TRBV2,TGTGCCAGCAGGGGCACTGAAGCTTTCTTT,CASRGTEAFF
NA,TRBJ2-2,NA,TRBV7-2,TGTGCCAGCAGTCCGGGGCAGGGGACCGGGGAGCTGTTTTTT,CASSPGQGTGELFF
few,TRBJ2-7,NA,TRBV6-1,TGTGCCAGCAGTGATCCAGGGAGCTACGAGCAGTACTTC,CASSDPGSYEQYF
NA,TRBJ1-4,NA,TRBV2,TGTGCCAGCAGTGAACGGGGCCACAATGAAAAACTGTTTTTT,CASSERGHNEKLFF
NA,TRBJ2-2,NA,TRBV5-1,TGCGCCAGCAGCTTGGTGGTGAACACCGGGGAGCTGTTTTTT,CASSLVVNTGELFF
NA,TRBJ1-1,NA,TRBV12-5,TGTGCTAGTCGAAGGGGGACGTCCACTGAAGCTTTCTTT,CASRRGTSTEAFF
NA,TRBJ2-6,NA,TRBV4-2,TGTGCCAGCAGCCAAGATGTAGGGGGGGCTGGGGCCAACGTCCTGACTTTC,CASSQDVGGAGANVLTF
NA,TRBJ2-7,NA,TRBV4-2,TGTGCCAGCAGCCCCCCTTGGGGGGGCACCTACGAGCAGTACTTC,CASSPPWGGTYEQYF
NA,TRBJ2-5,TRBD1,TRBV5-1,TGCGCCAGCAGCTCACAGGGGGCCCTTGTATGGGAGACCCAGTACTTC,CASSSQGALVWETQYF
NA,TRBJ2-2,NA,TRBV2,TGTGCCAGCGGTATCGACTTGAACCCGACTCTCACCGGGGAGCTGTTTTTT,CASGIDLNPTLTGELFF
once,TRBJ2-3,NA,TRBV11-2,TGTGCCAGCAGCTTATATGGGGCAGGTGGGGATACGCAGTATTTT,CASSLYGAGGDTQYF
NA,TRBJ2-7,NA,TRBV11-2,TGTGCCAGCAGCTTATGGGGCCCCGAGCAGTACTTC,CASSLWGPEQYF
NA,TRBJ1-1,TRBD1,TRBV5-1,TGCGCCAGCAGCTTGGTAGGGACAGGGGCAAACACTGAAGCTTTCTTT,CASSLVGTGANTEAFF
NA,TRBJ2-3,TRBD2,TRBV3-1/TRBV3-2,TGTGCCAGCAGCCAAGACTCGGGACTAGCGCAACCAGATACGCAGTATTTT,CASSQDSGLAQPDTQYF
NA,TRBJ1-2,NA,TRBV12-3/TRBV12-4,TGTGCCAGCAGAGGTCAGCCTTATGGCTACACCTTC,CASRGQPYGYTF
NA,TRBJ2-2,TRBD2,TRBV4-1,TGCGCCAGCAGCCACCCATATAGCGGGGGGCGGAGCGGGGAGCTGTTTTTT,CASSHPYSGGRSGELFF
NA,TRBJ2-5,NA,TRBV2,TGTGCCAGCAACCCCGACTCAAGAGAGACCCAGTACTTC,CASNPDSRETQYF
NA,TRBJ2-3,NA,TRBV25-1,TGTGCCAGCACTGGGGTCACGCAGTATTTT,CASTGVTQYF
NA,TRBJ2-7,TRBD1,TRBV7-2,TGTGCCAGCAGCTTAGCGCGGTATGGGGACAGGGTCTACGAGCAGTACTTC,CASSLARYGDRVYEQYF
NA,TRBJ1-1,NA,TRBV7-2,TGTGCCAGCAGCGCGTTCAGGAAGGGGGGGAACACTGAAGCTTTCTTT,CASSAFRKGGNTEAFF